This TCR beta chain was sequenced for a study of cytomegalovirus exposure and HLA in healthy donors. Note on this clone: Its matching antigen is unknown.

Both 60 Vbeta primers and 13 Jbeta primers went into the PCR. Profiled with immunoSEQ multiplex PCR; TCRdb holds only in-frame clones, not every one. The sample includes 180,000 or so clones, about four fifths of them seen just once. Trimming took 8 bases from V and 5 from J; bases not matched to a gene: 8. CDR3 length: 14 amino acids. Looked up from germline, CDR1 is LNHDA and CDR2 is SQIVND (reference sequence). Regarding the study as a whole: The classifier, whose performance was assessed in both the original and validation cohorts, reportedly diagnosed cytomegalovirus status with high specificity and sensitivity. A later analysis found TCR association rates differed by HLA locus, highest for DRB1 and lowest for HLA-C. A list of 150 to 200 TCR beta chains associated with cytomegalovirus was given.

The chain joins TRBV19 to TRBJ2-5; 10 bases match TRBD2. Sequences were obtained from PBMCs. This TCR was recovered from a female donor in good health and CMV-seronegative. CDR3 region: CASGSAGGPETQYF. The CDR3 region has the DNA TGTGCCAGTGGCTCAGCGGGAGGGCCGGAGACCCAGTACTTC.